This is a list of T cell receptor beta chains from one sample in a study of T cells in localized non-small cell lung cancer. Method: immunoSEQ multiplex PCR; TCRdb's copy keeps in-frame clones and lacks some. The sample records roughly 2,000 clones, roughly 24% being singletons. This sample comprised normal lung tissue next to the tumor, obtained before any cancer treatment. The source of these receptors is a male donor older than 55 with stage I lung adenocarcinoma. The CDR3 runs from the conserved cysteine through the conserved F or W. A D gene is named only where the DNA matches it firmly. Rows may omit the clone size; those that give it use once, few, many or a size class.

>NA|TRBV11-3|TRBJ2-1|NA
TGTGCCAGCAGCTACTTGGTTGGGGGGACAGAGCAGTTCTTC
CASSYLVGGTEQFF
>medium-sized|TRBV11-3|TRBJ2-3|TRBD2
TGTGCCAGCAGCTCGGGGGGAGCGGTGGCCGACACAGATACGCAGTATTTT
CASSSGGAVADTDTQYF
>few|TRBV6-8|TRBJ1-1|TRBD1
TGTGCCAGCAGTCCCCAGGGGGAGTGGAACACTGAAGCTTTCTTT
CASSPQGEWNTEAFF
>few|TRBV11-3|TRBJ1-2|TRBD1
TGTGCCAGCAGCCGCTCCGGGACAGGGGTTCCCTATGGCTACACCTTC
CASSRSGTGVPYGYTF
>medium-sized|TRBV11-3|TRBJ1-1|NA
TGTGCCAGCAGCTTATTGGCCGGGACTCCGAACACTGAAGCTTTCTTT
CASSLLAGTPNTEAFF
>medium-sized|TRBV11-3|TRBJ1-2|NA
TGTGCCAGCAGCTTTAATTCTGGACCTGCTAGGGGCTACACCTTC
CASSFNSGPARGYTF
>few|TRBV18|TRBJ1-6|TRBD1
TGTGCCAGCTCACCAACGACAGGGGGCGGAGGGGCCCTCCACTTT
CASSPTTGGGGALHF
>few|TRBV7-1|TRBJ2-1|NA
TGTGCCAGCAGCGGGGAGGACTACAATGAGCAGTTCTTC
CASSGEDYNEQFF
>NA|TRBV11-1|TRBJ1-2|TRBD1
TGTGCCAGCAGCTCAGGGACAGGGGAAAGCGGCTACACCTTC
CASSSGTGESGYTF
>NA|TRBV8-2|TRBJ2-1|NA
TGTGCCAGCAGTTTATCGAGAGGACATCACAATGAGCAGTTCTTC
CASSLSRGHHNEQFF
>few|TRBV19|TRBJ2-5|TRBD1
TGTGCCAGTAGTCCAGGGACAGGCTGGGGAGAGACCCAGTACTTC
CASSPGTGWGETQYF
>few|TRBV11-3|TRBJ1-5|NA
TGTGCCAGCAGCGATAGGTGGCACCTGGTCGATCAGCCCCAGCATTTT
CASSDRWHLVDQPQHF
>few|TRBV7-4|TRBJ1-1|NA
TGTGCCAGCAGCCTTACCCCGAACACTGAAGCTTTCTTT
CASSLTPNTEAFF
>few|TRBV6-8|TRBJ1-1|NA
TGTGCCAGCAGCTGGGGGAAAGGACGGGCTTTCTTT
CASSWGKGRAFF
>few|TRBV11-3|TRBJ2-7|NA
TGTGCCAGCAGTCGAAGTGGGTCAGGTTTCTACGAGCAGTACTTC
CASSRSGSGFYEQYF
>few|TRBV7-4|TRBJ2-7|NA
TGTGCCAGCAGTTTCGCTGGACATCACTACGAGCAGTACTTC
CASSFAGHHYEQYF
>few|TRBV6-8|TRBJ1-1|NA
TGTGCCAGCAGTTATGCAGGGAAGATGATGAACACTGAAGCTTTCTTT
CASSYAGKMMNTEAFF
>NA|TRBV11-3|TRBJ1-2|NA
TGTGCCAGCAGCTTGCCTCCCGGGACATGGGCTAACTATGGCTACACCTTC
CASSLPPGTWANYGYTF
>NA|TRBV30|TRBJ2-2|NA
TGTGCCTGGAGAGCAGGGTACGGTTCGAACACCGGGGAGCTGTTTTTT
CAWRAGYGSNTGELFF
>hyperexpanded|TRBV28|TRBJ1-6|NA
TGTGCCAGCCGCGGGGCTGCCGGATCACCCCTCCACTTT
CASRGAAGSPLHF
>NA|TRBV7-6|TRBJ1-6|NA
TGTGCCAGCAGCGCCGACAGCTCCTATAATTCACCCCTCCACTTT
CASSADSSYNSPLHF
>NA|TRBV14|TRBJ1-1|NA
TGTGCCAGCAGCCAACTTACGGGGGGGGCCACTGAAGCTTTCTTT
CASSQLTGGATEAFF
>NA|TRBV6-8|TRBJ1-1|TRBD1
TGTGCCAGCAGACGACAGGGGCGGAACACTGAAGCTTTCTTT
CASRRQGRNTEAFF
>medium-sized|TRBV11-3|TRBJ2-1|NA
TGTGCCAGCTTGGCGGGAAGCTCCTACAATGAGCAGTTCTTC
CASLAGSSYNEQFF
>NA|TRBV30|TRBJ1-1|TRBD1
TGTGCCTGGAGCGGAGACCAGACAGGGGCGAACACTGAAGCTTTCTTT
CAWSGDQTGANTEAFF
>once|TRBV18|TRBJ2-2|NA
TGTGCCAGCTCACCCCAACAGGAGGGCGGGGAGCTGTTTTTT
CASSPQQEGGELFF
>few|TRBV19|TRBJ1-1|NA
TGTGCCAGTAGTCCCACCCAGAACACTGAAGCTTTCTTT
CASSPTQNTEAFF
>few|TRBV4-1|TRBJ2-3|NA
TGCGCCAGCAGCCAAGACCAGCCTGGCACAGATACGCAGTATTTT
CASSQDQPGTDTQYF
>few|TRBV6-8|TRBJ1-1|NA
TGTGCCAGCAGTTACACGCTCCTCCCAGGTGGGACTGAAGCTTTCTTT
CASSYTLLPGGTEAFF
>NA|TRBV11-3|TRBJ1-1|NA
TGTGCCAGCAGCTTGGCCAACCGGGGGGGGCGAGCTTTCTTT
CASSLANRGGRAFF
>medium-sized|TRBV6-4|TRBJ1-1|NA
TGTGCCAGCAGGACTAACACTGAAGCTTTCTTT
CASRTNTEAFF
>few|TRBV11-3|TRBJ1-1|NA
TGTGCCAGCAGCCAAGCGGGGATGAACACTGAAGCTTTCTTT
CASSQAGMNTEAFF
>NA|TRBV14|TRBJ1-2|TRBD1
TGTGCCAGCAGCCAACATCCGGGACAGGGTGATGGCTACACCTTC
CASSQHPGQGDGYTF
>large|TRBV9|TRBJ2-5|NA
TGTGCCAGCAGCGTAGAACAGTCCCAAGAGACCCAGTACTTC
CASSVEQSQETQYF
>NA|TRBV19|TRBJ2-7|NA
TGTGCCAGTAGCTATCAGGGAGGGGGCGAGCAGTACTTC
CASSYQGGGEQYF
>few|TRBV6-8|TRBJ1-5|NA
TGTGCCAGCACGGGGGAGCGGGGAGCGCAGCCCCAGCATTTT
CASTGERGAQPQHF
>medium-sized|TRBV6-8|TRBJ2-1|NA
TGTGCCAGCAGTTACCGCAGGGGAGGGAATGAGCAGTTCTTC
CASSYRRGGNEQFF
>NA|TRBV30|TRBJ2-7|TRBD2
TGTGCCTGGAGTGTATTAGCGGGGGCGGGGGAGCAGTACTTC
CAWSVLAGAGEQYF
>medium-sized|TRBV11-3|TRBJ2-3|TRBD2
TGTGCCAGCAGCTTAGATCTAGCTAGCGGGGTTCAAGAGACGCAGTATTTT
CASSLDLASGVQETQYF
>NA|TRBV5-1|TRBJ1-1|NA
TGCGCCAGCAGCTTGTGGGGGGGGGAGTCCCTTGAAGCTTTCTTT
CASSLWGGESLEAFF
>large|TRBV12-2|TRBJ2-6|NA
TGTGCCGACGGGGGGAATACTGGGGCCAACGTCCTGACTTTC
CADGGNTGANVLTF
>medium-sized|TRBV9|TRBJ2-7|NA
TGTGCCAGCACCTCAGACAGCTACGAGCAGTACTTC
CASTSDSYEQYF
>few|TRBV6-8|TRBJ1-2|TRBD1
TGTGCCAGCAGTCCGGGACAGGCGTATGGCTACACCTTC
CASSPGQAYGYTF
>NA|TRBV11-3|TRBJ2-2|NA
TGTGCCAGCAGCCCGACAGGGAACACCGGGGAGCTGTTTTTT
CASSPTGNTGELFF
>NA|TRBV11-3|TRBJ1-2|NA
TGTGCCAGCAGCTACGCGACAAGCCAGGGGGGCTACACCTTC
CASSYATSQGGYTF
>NA|TRBV18|TRBJ2-5|NA
TGTGCCAGCTCACCGACGGATGAGACCCAGTACTTC
CASSPTDETQYF
>NA|TRBV6-8|TRBJ1-2|TRBD1
TGTGCCAGCAGTTATCCGGACAGGGTGTCTGGCTACACCTTC
CASSYPDRVSGYTF
>NA|TRBV9|TRBJ2-1|NA
TGTGCCAGCAGCGCCGACTCCAGCGGGAATGAGCAGTTCTTC
CASSADSSGNEQFF
>NA|TRBV19|TRBJ1-1|NA
TGTGCCAGTAGTATACTTTCGGACAGAATGAACACTGAAGCTTTCTTT
CASSILSDRMNTEAFF
>NA|TRBV14|TRBJ2-7|NA
TGTGCCAGCAGCCTAGGGACGACGGAGCAGTACTTC
CASSLGTTEQYF
>few|TRBV7-5|TRBJ2-6|NA
TGTGCCAGCAGCTTGGGGGTACACGCTGGGGCCAACGTCCTGACTTTC
CASSLGVHAGANVLTF
>NA|TRBV29-1|TRBJ2-6|NA
TGCAGCGTTGCTACAGACCTTAACTCTGGGGCCAACGTCCTGACTTTC
CSVATDLNSGANVLTF
>few|TRBV1|TRBJ1-6|NA
TGCGCCAGCAGCCATAGCGACAGCGTCAATTCACCCCTCCACTTT
CASSHSDSVNSPLHF
>NA|TRBV5-1|TRBJ1-3|NA
TGCGCCAGCAGCTTGGCCGCAGGATCTGGAAACACCATATATTTT
CASSLAAGSGNTIYF